Below, 22 T cell receptor beta chains from the same sample are listed, as sequenced in a study of cytomegalovirus exposure and HLA in healthy donors. Researchers ran the PCR with 60 Vbeta and 13 Jbeta primers. Some clones are missing from TCRdb's copy, which holds only in-frame ones; the method was immunoSEQ multiplex PCR. The table lists over 150,000 clones, 65% to 85% of them singletons. The sample consisted of PBMCs. The receptor set was obtained from a woman aged 30 to 39 in good health and CMV-seronegative.

This clone was counted only a few times. This chain uses TRBV5-1 with TRBJ1-4, with D possibly matching TRBD1 (6 bases). This CDR3 spans 13 amino acids. V lost 3 bases to trimming and J lost 7 bases, with 10 bases between them. The germline gives CDR1 SGHRS, CDR2 YFSETQ. This CDR3 is CASSWDIGEKLFF. CDR3 bases: TGCGCCAGCAGCTGGGACATTGGTGAAAAACTGTTTTTT.

The chain combines TRBV6-1 with TRBJ1-5, with a tentative D call TRBD1 (5 bases). The V end was cut by 11 bases, the J end by 6 bases, with 11 bases between. The CDR3 totals 11 residues. CDR1 and CDR2 (germline): MNHNS, SASEGT. CDR3 bases: TGTGCCGCGGGGGTTATTCAGCCCCAGCATTTT. Amino acid sequence: CAAGVIQPQHF.

Notes on this clone: One end of the junction does not line up with germline, which may come from a read error. This chain links TRBV7-9 with TRBJ1-1; weak D call: TRBD1 (5 bases). This CDR3 region has 12 residues. Per the germline V gene, CDR1 is SEHNR and CDR2 is FQNEAQ (reference sequence). The CDR3 reads CSSSLGGEKAFF. In DNA, the CDR3 is TGTTCCAGCAGCTTGGGGGGGGAGAAAGCTTTCTTT.

The chain employs TRBV6-1 and TRBJ1-3; possible D gene TRBD1, 6 bases. From germline, CDR1 is MNHNS and CDR2 SASEGT. The CDR3 contains 17 residues. V was shortened by 4 bases and J by 2 bases, with 18 bases between the two germline ends. The CDR3 protein is CASSVSERQDPGNTIYF. The CDR3 DNA reads as TGTGCCAGCAGTGTGTCAGAAAGACAGGACCCTGGAAACACCATATATTTT.

The rearrangement links TRBV30 to TRBJ1-6; 7 bases align to TRBD1. Germline CDR1 reads GTSNPN; CDR2 reads SVGIG (reference sequence). The CDR3 is 16 amino acids. V was clipped by 4 bases and J by 6 bases; unmatched bases: 12. The CDR3 bases are TGTGCCTGGAACCCCCAGGGGGTCCCTTTTAATTCACCCCTCCACTTT. Protein sequence: CAWNPQGVPFNSPLHF.

The chain has TRBV5-1 and TRBJ2-7; 8 positions match TRBD1. From germline, CDR1 is SGHRS and CDR2 YFSETQ. V trimming: 2 bases; J trimming: 7 bases; junction bases outside the gene matches: 14. The CDR3 is 16 residues long. As DNA, the CDR3 is TGCGCCAGCAGCTTCCCTGGCGGGACAGGTGTCTATGAGCAGTACTTC. It encodes CASSFPGGTGVYEQYF.

J is TRBJ2-5 and V is TRBV2; D might be TRBD2 (6 bases). Trimming pared 4 bases from V and 2 bases from J, leaving 11 bases between. The CDR3 is made up of 14 amino acids. Germline CDR1 SNHLY, CDR2 FYNNEI. CDR3 region: CASSVGRWQETQYF. Here the CDR3 DNA reads TGTGCCAGCAGTGTAGGGAGGTGGCAAGAGACCCAGTACTTC.

The chain recombines TRBV5-1 with TRBJ2-5; TRBD1 is a possible D gene (6 bases). The length of the CDR3 is 13 residues. Germline V gene sequence: CDR1 SGHRS, CDR2 YFSETQ. Trimming shortened V by 5 bases and J by 2 bases, and 10 bases separated the two germline ends. The CDR3 region has the DNA TGCGCCAGCAGTTGGGACAAGCAAGAGACCCAGTACTTC. Its protein product is CASSWDKQETQYF.

This rearrangement joins TRBV7-3 to TRBJ2-3; 9 positions agree with TRBD2. J was trimmed by 5 bases and V by 5 bases; bases with no gene match: 11. Germline lookup yields CDR1 SGHTA and CDR2 FQGTGA. The CDR3 consists of 16 residues. The CDR3 DNA follows: TGTGCCAGCAGCCCCTCCCCGCGGGGGGGCCAAGATACGCAGTATTTT. This gives the protein CASSPSPRGGQDTQYF.

The chain couples TRBV30 to TRBJ2-1, with D tentatively TRBD2 (5 bases). The V end was cut by 0 bases, the J end by 5 bases, with 11 bases between. The length of the CDR3 is 14 residues. CDR1 and CDR2 from the germline V gene are GTSNPN and SVGIG (reference sequence). The DNA of the CDR3 is TGTGCCTGGAGTGTTGAGGGCGCACACAATGAGCAGTTCTTC. It is translated as CAWSVEGAHNEQFF.

The chain joins TRBV5-1 to TRBJ2-3; 9 positions agree with TRBD2. In germline, CDR1 is SGHRS, CDR2 YFSETQ. This CDR3 is built from 16 residues. V shed 0 bases and J 2 bases; nucleotides not matched to a gene: 4. CDR3 sequence (DNA): TGCGCCAGCAGCTTGGTACTAGCGGGTACCACAGATACGCAGTATTTT. Translation gives CASSLVLAGTTDTQYF.

CDR3 DNA sequence: TGTGCCAGCTCACCACCGAGCGGGGCCCGGGTTGAGCAGTTCTTC. This codes for CASSPPSGARVEQFF. The chain is built from TRBV18 and TRBJ2-1; 7 positions agree with TRBD2. The CDR3 extends over 15 amino acids. The germline V gene has CDR1 KGHSH and CDR2 LQKENI. The junction had 8 bases not matched to a gene; V was cut back by 0 bases and J by 9 bases.

V usage is TRBV5-6 and J usage is TRBJ2-2; TRBD2 aligns across 13 bases. CDR3 length: 17 amino acids. Per germline, CDR1 SGHDT and CDR2 YYEEEE. The ends lost 2 bases at V and 1 base at J; junction bases unmatched: 2. DNA for the CDR3: TGTGCCAGCAGCTTCGGACTAGCGGGAGAGAACACCGGGGAGCTGTTTTTT. This sequence encodes CASSFGLAGENTGELFF.

This rearrangement joins TRBV30 to TRBJ1-4, with D perhaps matching TRBD1 (5 bases). CDR1 GTSNPN and CDR2 SVGIG come from the germline V gene (reference sequence). Trimming pared 0 bases from V and 1 base from J, leaving 12 bases between. The length of the CDR3 is 16 residues. The CDR3 is CAWSVGTLKTNEKLFF. In DNA, the CDR3 is TGTGCCTGGAGTGTGGGGACTCTAAAAACTAATGAAAAACTGTTTTTT.

The rearrangement links TRBV5-1 to TRBJ2-3; maybe TRBD2 (5 bases). Trimming pared 4 bases from V and 4 bases from J, leaving 13 bases between. This CDR3 is 14 amino acids long. The germline V gene has CDR1 SGHRS and CDR2 YFSETQ. In nucleotides, the CDR3 is TGCGCCAGCAGCCCATCCCCCGGGGCAGATACGCAGTATTTT. This gives the protein CASSPSPGADTQYF. The full variable domain, in which reference TRBV5-1 and TRBJ2-3 provide the parts outside the CDR3, is KAGVTQTPRYLIKTRGQQVTLSCSPISGHRSVSWYQQTPGQGLQFLFEYFSETQRNKGNFPGRFSGRQFSNSRSEMNVSTLELGDSALYLCASSPSPGADTQYFGPGTRLTVL.

The chain links TRBV27 to TRBJ2-7, with D possibly matching TRBD1 (6 bases). CDR3 length: 13 residues. Germline assignment: CDR1 MNHEY and CDR2 SMNVEV (reference sequence). Trimming shortened V by 6 bases and J by 7 bases, and 16 bases separated the two germline ends. The CDR3 DNA is TGTGCCAGCAGAAATAGGGGGTATCCAGAGCAGTACTTC. Translated: CASRNRGYPEQYF.

The chain employs TRBV30 and TRBJ2-1, with 11 nucleotides matching TRBD2. Trimming cost V 4 bases and J 4 bases; bases outside gene matches: 9. The CDR3 is made up of 16 amino acids. Looked up from germline, CDR1 is GTSNPN and CDR2 is SVGIG (reference sequence). The chain's CDR3 is CAWMGVTSGSYNEQFF. The DNA for the CDR3 is TGTGCCTGGATGGGGGTAACTAGCGGGAGTTACAATGAGCAGTTCTTC.

V is TRBV5-3 and J is TRBJ1-5; 8 bases are shared with TRBD1. TRBV5-3 is placed among ORFs of uncertain function. V was clipped by 4 bases and J by 7 bases; unmatched bases: 22. The CDR3 runs to 19 residues. The CDR3 loop is CARSISTGTGPRGWQPQHF. DNA for the CDR3: TGTGCCAGAAGCATATCGACCGGGACAGGACCCCGGGGGTGGCAGCCCCAGCATTTT.

As regards this clone: The same CDR3 also results from other DNA sequences found in this sample. The rearrangement links TRBV10-3 to TRBJ1-4; 8 bases align to TRBD1. Trimming removed 3 bases from V and 3 bases from J; junction bases left unmatched: 0. Germline V gives CDR1 ENHRY, CDR2 SYGVKD. The CDR3 has 14 residues. The CDR3 DNA follows: TGTGCCATCAGTGAACAGGGGGCTAATGAAAAACTGTTTTTT. Its protein product is CAISEQGANEKLFF.

The chain employs TRBV11-3 and TRBJ2-2; TRBD2 agrees at 14 bases. This CDR3 has 16 amino acids. The V gene's germline CDR1 is SGHNT and CDR2 YENEEA. The ends lost 1 base at V and 6 bases at J; junction bases unmatched: 1. The CDR3 coding sequence is TGTGCCAGCAGCTTAGGGACTAGCGGGAGGTCCGGGGAGCTGTTTTTT. It translates to CASSLGTSGRSGELFF. The full variable domain, with the rest looked up from reference TRBV11-3 and TRBJ2-2, is EAGVVQSPRYKIIEKKQPVAFWCNPISGHNTLYWYLQNLGQGPELLIRYENEEAVDDSQLPKDRFSAERLKGVDSTLKIQPAELGDSAVYLCASSLGTSGRSGELFFGEGSRLTVL.

In its sample, this clone was seen once. The V and J genes are TRBV6-6 and TRBJ1-4; D is unresolved. The germline V and J ends were trimmed by 6 bases and 0 bases, with 8 bases remaining between them. The CDR3 extends over 14 amino acids. The germline V gene has CDR1 MNHNY and CDR2 SVGAGI (reference sequence). CDR3 in DNA: TGTGCCAGCAGCCTGTTAGCAACTAATGAAAAACTGTTTTTT. It specifies CASSLLATNEKLFF.

The chain recombines TRBV15 with TRBJ2-1; a weak D match, TRBD2 (6 bases). Germline V gene data show CDR1 as LNHNV and CDR2 as YYDKDF (reference sequence). The CDR3 is made up of 13 amino acids. V lost 6 bases and J 6 bases, leaving 12 bases between the germline ends. This chain's CDR3 is CATRLAAANEQFF. The CDR3 DNA sequence: TGTGCCACCAGATTAGCGGCGGCCAATGAGCAGTTCTTC.